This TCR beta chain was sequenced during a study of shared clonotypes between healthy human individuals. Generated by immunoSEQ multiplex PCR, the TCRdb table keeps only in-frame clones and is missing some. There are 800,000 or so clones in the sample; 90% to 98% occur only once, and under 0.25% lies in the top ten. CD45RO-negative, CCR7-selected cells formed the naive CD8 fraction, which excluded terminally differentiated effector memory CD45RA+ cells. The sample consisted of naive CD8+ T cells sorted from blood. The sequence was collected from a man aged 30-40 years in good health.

The CDR3 bases are TGTGCCAGCAGTTTGTCTGCGGGACCCTACGAGCAGTACTTC. Amino acid sequence: CASSLSAGPYEQYF. The chain combines TRBV28 with TRBJ2-7, with D perhaps matching TRBD2 (6 bases). V was shortened by 3 bases and J by 2 bases, with 11 bases between the two germline ends. Per germline, CDR1 MDHEN and CDR2 SYDVKM. There are 14 residues in the CDR3.